A selection of T cell receptor beta chains follows, all from one sample in a study of blood T cell repertoires in COVID-19. Repertoires were generated with immunoSEQ multiplex PCR, while TCRdb's copy carries only in-frame clones and drops some. Of around 130,000 clones listed, 80% to 90% are singletons. The source material was peripheral blood. The source of these receptors is an elderly woman with acute or convalescent COVID-19. Both conserved end residues are part of each CDR3. The D gene is left open where the match is weak. The size of a clone is reported for some rows only, either as once, few or many, or as a class for expanded clones.

V gene,J gene,D gene,clone size,CDR3 DNA,CDR3 protein
TRBV27,TRBJ2-3,NA,NA,TGTGCCAGCAGTTGGGGGGGGGCTGGCACAGATACGCAGTATTTT,CASSWGGAGTDTQYF
TRBV7-2,TRBJ1-2,NA,NA,TGTGCCAGCAGCTCGGGTCCAGGGGTTGGGGGCTACACCTTC,CASSSGPGVGGYTF
TRBV5-1,TRBJ2-1,NA,NA,TGCGCCAGCAGCTTGGCCCCCAGGTTTGATGATGAGCAGTTCTTC,CASSLAPRFDDEQFF
TRBV7-9,TRBJ2-3,TRBD2,NA,TGTGCCAGCAGCGGGACTAGCGCCACAGATACGCAGTATTTT,CASSGTSATDTQYF
TRBV11-3,TRBJ1-2,TRBD1,NA,TGTGCCAGCAGCTTAGATGGGACACAGGGGGCGCGAAGCTATGGCTACACCTTC,CASSLDGTQGARSYGYTF
TRBV5-1,TRBJ2-1,NA,NA,TGCGCCAGCAGCTTGACTACAGGTAACAATGAGCAGTTCTTC,CASSLTTGNNEQFF
TRBV6-5,TRBJ2-5,TRBD2,NA,TGTGCCAGCAGTTACTCTCTTGCTAGCGGCCAAGAGACCCAGTACTTC,CASSYSLASGQETQYF
TRBV18,TRBJ1-6,TRBD1,NA,TGTGCCAGCTCATCAGGAGGGGGCAATTCACCCCTCCACTTT,CASSSGGGNSPLHF
TRBV6-5,TRBJ1-1,NA,NA,TGTGCCAGCAGTTATCTAGGGAGGGGCGGGAGCACTGAAGCTTTCTTT,CASSYLGRGGSTEAFF
TRBV6-2/TRBV6-3,TRBJ2-2,NA,NA,TGTGCCAGCAGTCCCGGGACTTATAACACCGGGGAGCTGTTTTTT,CASSPGTYNTGELFF
TRBV3-1/TRBV3-2,TRBJ1-2,TRBD1,NA,TGTGCCAGCAGCCAACAACAGGGGCCTAACTATGGCTACACCTTC,CASSQQQGPNYGYTF
TRBV5-1,TRBJ2-5,NA,NA,TGCGCCAGCAGACCACATGGGAGACCGGGCTACCAAGAGACCCAGTACTTC,CASRPHGRPGYQETQYF
TRBV25-1,TRBJ1-1,NA,NA,TGTGCCAGCAGTACACGGAACACTGAAGCTTTCTTT,CASSTRNTEAFF
TRBV6-1,TRBJ1-5,NA,NA,TGTGCCAGCAGTGAATTCAGGGATCAGCCCCAGCATTTT,CASSEFRDQPQHF
TRBV19,TRBJ1-1,NA,NA,TGTGCCAGTAGTTTCAGGGGAGGGGACACTGAAGCTTTCTTT,CASSFRGGDTEAFF
TRBV5-1,TRBJ2-2,NA,once,TGCGCCAGCAGCTTTTTGGGCCAGACCGGGGAGCTGTTTTTT,CASSFLGQTGELFF
TRBV7-9,TRBJ2-2,TRBD1,NA,TGTGCCAGCAGCTCGGACAGGGGGCATGGCACCGGGGAGCTGTTTTTT,CASSSDRGHGTGELFF
TRBV29-1,TRBJ1-6,NA,NA,TGCAGCGTTGATGAGGGATGTCGTAGGGATTCACCCCTCCACTTT,CSVDEGCRRDSPLHF
TRBV19,TRBJ2-5,NA,NA,TGTGCCAGTAGTATGGCGGGCCTCCAAGAGACCCAGTACTTC,CASSMAGLQETQYF
TRBV19,TRBJ1-6,NA,NA,TGTGCCAGTAACCCGGACAGAAGCTCCTATAATTCACCCCTCCACTTT,CASNPDRSSYNSPLHF
TRBV7-3,TRBJ1-1,NA,NA,TGTGCCAGCAGCTTGGCCAGGTTGAACACTGAAGCTTTCTTT,CASSLARLNTEAFF
TRBV7-2,TRBJ2-5,TRBD2,NA,TGTGCCAGCAGCTTTTCCCCCGGGACTAGCGGGGGGGCCTCTCGGACCCAGTACTTC,CASSFSPGTSGGASRTQYF
TRBV29-1,TRBJ1-2,TRBD1,few,TGCAGCGTCGACAGGGTTAGCTATGGCTACACCTTC,CSVDRVSYGYTF